Sequencing of this TCR beta chain was carried out in a study of control samples from healthy donors and cancer patients. This CDR3 is built from 15 residues. From germline, CDR1 is PRHDT and CDR2 FYEKMQ (reference sequence). V lost 5 bases, J lost 6 bases, and 2 bases stayed unmatched. Libraries were prepared by immunoSEQ multiplex PCR; TCRdb keeps only in-frame clonotypes and omits some of them. The table includes approximately 150,000 clones, approximately 91% detected once. Sequencing input: blood. V gene TRBV13 combines with J gene TRBJ2-2, with 14 positions matching TRBD2. This TCR came from a man aged 30-40 years in good health. The CDR3 region is CASSPGLAGAGELFF. In DNA form, the CDR3 reads TGTGCCAGCAGCCCGGGACTAGCGGGAGCCGGGGAGCTGTTTTTT. Complete variable domain (other parts from reference TRBV13 and TRBJ2-2): AAGVIQSPRHLIKEKRETATLKCYPIPRHDTVYWYQQGPGQDPQFLISFYEKMQSDKGSIPDRFSAQQFSDYHSELNMSSLELGDSALYFCASSPGLAGAGELFFGEGSRLTVL.